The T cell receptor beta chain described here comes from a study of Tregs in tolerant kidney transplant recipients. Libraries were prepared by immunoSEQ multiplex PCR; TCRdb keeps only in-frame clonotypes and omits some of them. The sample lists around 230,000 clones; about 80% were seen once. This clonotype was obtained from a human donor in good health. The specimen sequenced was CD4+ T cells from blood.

This CDR3 is CASTPLNTGELFF. The CDR3 DNA reads as TGTGCCAGCACTCCCTTGAACACCGGGGAGCTGTTTTTT. The gene calls are TRBV6-7 and TRBJ2-2; D unclear. TRBV6-7 is marked as an open reading frame, function uncertain. The CDR3 has 13 amino acids. Trimming stripped 7 bases from V and 1 base from J, with 7 bases between.